Following are 21 T cell receptor beta chains from one sample sequenced in a study of regulatory T cells in long-lasting Graves disease. Both iRepertoire HTBI primers and Arm-PCR of CDR3 regions were used to build the TCR beta libraries. TCRdb itself ran the multiplex PCR reads through MiXCR, one entry per CDR3 protein. The sample lists 680,000 or so distinct CDR3 sequences; roughly 15% were seen once. Indicated time point: newly diagnosed GD, antithyroid drugs for less than 3 months. Extracted RNA from PBMCs served as the source of the TCR library. These sequences were also reported in another study, on T cells in Graves' hyperthyroidism and ophthalmopathy.

The sequencing here drew on peripheral blood mononuclear cells (PBMCs), taken at new diagnosis, from a patient treated with antithyroid drugs. These receptors all stem from a woman aged 25-40 years with Graves disease.

On this clonotype itself: This could be a read error, since a much larger clone is one nucleotide away. The rearrangement joins TRBV11-2 to TRBJ2-1; D might be TRBD2 (5 bases). The CDR3 covers 12 residues. Germline CDR1 is SGHAT and CDR2 is FQNNGV. V was trimmed by 5 bases and J by 12 bases, leaving 14 bases between them. CDR3 sequence: CASSPRDGGQFF. The CDR3 DNA is TGTGCCAGCAGCCCCCGGGATGGTGGGCAGTTCTTC.

This clonotype was recorded at least ten times. The chain uses TRBV14 and TRBJ2-3; D is ambiguous. The CDR3 has 15 residues. The V gene lost 0 bases and the J gene lost 3 bases, with 10 bases spanning the gap. Germline V CDR1 and CDR2: SGHDN, FVKESK. For the CDR3, the DNA is TGTGCCAGCAGCCAAGATCCCGGGCCGACAGATACGCAGTATTTT. Encoded protein: CASSQDPGPTDTQYF.

This clonotype was observed a few times. This chain joins TRBV6-1 and TRBJ2-1, with TRBD2 as a possible D gene (5 bases). Germline V gene data show CDR1 as MNHNS and CDR2 as SASEGT. The CDR3 sequence is 12 residues long. Trimming took off 7 bases at V and 9 bases at J, with 13 bases between the two ends. The CDR3 DNA follows: TGTGCCAGCACAGAGGGAGTGGTTGAGCAGTTCTTC. This translates into CASTEGVVEQFF.

This clonotype was picked up many times. The chain has TRBV7-3 and TRBJ2-5; no definite D call. The CDR3 runs to 17 residues. Trimming removed 3 bases at V and 2 bases at J, with 19 bases between. Per the germline V gene, CDR1 is SGHTA and CDR2 is FQGTGA. CDR3 region: CASSFGYDPLVQETQYF. DNA for the CDR3: TGTGCCAGCAGCTTTGGTTACGACCCCTTAGTTCAAGAGACCCAGTACTTC.

This clonotype was found many times. This sequence joins TRBV12-3 or TRBV12-4 and TRBJ2-1, with 8 bases identical to TRBD1. The length of the CDR3 is 14 residues. Trimming removed 10 bases from V and 3 bases from J; junction bases left unmatched: 8. The CDR3: CATSRTGRYNEQFF. Here the CDR3 DNA reads TGTGCCACCTCGAGGACAGGGCGCTACAATGAGCAGTTCTTC.

V is TRBV5-4 and J is TRBJ2-5, with 9 nucleotides matching TRBD1. V trimming: 4 bases; J trimming: 5 bases; junction bases outside the gene matches: 12. Germline lookup yields CDR1 SGHNT and CDR2 YYREEE (reference sequence). The length of the CDR3 is 16 residues. The CDR3 nucleotides are TGTGCCAGCAGCACTACCGGGACAGGGATGTGGGAGACCCAGTACTTC. Amino acids: CASSTTGTGMWETQYF.

This clonotype showed up many times. A much larger clone sits a single nucleotide away, making a read error possible. V and J are TRBV5-1 and TRBJ2-7; D may correspond to TRBD1 or TRBD2 (5 bases each). CDR3 length equals 12 residues. Germline V lookup: CDR1 SGHRS, CDR2 YFSETQ. The CDR3 sequence: CASSWDGYEQYF. The DNA for the CDR3 is TGTGCCAGCAGCTGGGACGGCTACGAGCAGTACTTC.

The rearrangement uses TRBV30 and TRBJ1-4; D ambiguous. Germline V gene sequence: CDR1 GTSNPN, CDR2 SVGIG (reference sequence). This CDR3 is 13 amino acids long. The CDR3 DNA is TGTCCCCACTCCGGGGTTCCTAATGAAAAACTGTTTTTT. This gives the protein CPHSGVPNEKLFF.

The J gene is TRBJ2-1, the V gene TRBV20-1; no clear D. The CDR3 is 10 residues long. The germline V gene encodes CDR1 DFQATT and CDR2 SNEGSKA (reference sequence). V was shortened by 4 bases and J by 9 bases, with 7 bases between the two germline ends. This chain's CDR3 is CSAKRSEQFF. Written as DNA, the CDR3 is TGCAGTGCTAAAAGGAGTGAGCAGTTCTTC.

This clonotype was picked up many times. The chain couples TRBV20-1 to TRBJ1-1; TRBD1 aligns across 8 bases. Germline values: CDR1 DFQATT, CDR2 SNEGSKA (reference sequence). Germline trimming cut 3 bases from V and 2 bases from J; bases unmatched to any gene: 11. This CDR3 comprises 16 residues. The CDR3 DNA is TGCAGTGCTAGTGACACAGGGGGAAGGATTAACACTGAAGCTTTCTTT. It is translated as CSASDTGGRINTEAFF.

This clonotype came up a few times. This may stem from a read error, because a much larger clone lies one nucleotide away. The chain couples TRBV2 to TRBJ2-1; D gene ambiguous. The CDR3 extends over 14 amino acids. Germline V CDR1 and CDR2: SNHLY, FYNNEI. V was trimmed by 6 bases and J by 10 bases, leaving 19 bases between them. CDR3 amino acids: CASSTRHVLGEQFF. For the CDR3, the DNA is TGTGCCAGCAGCACCCGTCACGTGTTAGGGGAGCAGTTCTTC.

This chain links TRBV19 with TRBJ2-2, with D maybe TRBD1 (5 bases). V gave up 10 bases and J gave up 4 bases, with 10 bases separating them. This CDR3 region has 12 residues. The V gene's germline CDR1 is LNHDA and CDR2 SQIVND (reference sequence). The chain's CDR3 is CATARGTGELFF. In DNA, the CDR3 is TGTGCCACCGCTAGGGGCACCGGGGAGCTGTTTTTT.

The V gene is TRBV4-1, the J gene TRBJ1-4; maybe TRBD1 (6 bases). The germline gives CDR1 MGHRA, CDR2 YSYEKL. Trimming removed 3 bases from V and 8 bases from J, with 13 bases in between. CDR3 length: 14 amino acids. The chain's CDR3 is CASSQTGIWEKLFF. The CDR3 DNA is TGCGCCAGCAGCCAGACAGGAATTTGGGAAAAACTGTTTTTT.

This sequence joins TRBV5-5 and TRBJ2-1; TRBD1 agrees at 10 bases. Losses at the gene ends were 1 base for V and 5 bases for J; bases not matched to a gene: 6. This CDR3 region has 16 residues. Germline V gene sequence: CDR1 SGHKS, CDR2 YYEKEE (reference sequence). Here the CDR3 reads CASSLSAGTGDNEQFF. Here the CDR3 DNA reads TGTGCCAGCAGCTTGAGCGCCGGGACAGGGGACAATGAGCAGTTCTTC. Full variable domain (rest looked up from reference TRBV5-5 and TRBJ2-1): DAGVTQSPTHLIKTRGQQVTLRCSPISGHKSVSWYQQVLGQGPQFIFQYYEKEERGRGNFPDRFSARQFPNYSSELNVNALLLGDSALYLCASSLSAGTGDNEQFFGPGTRLTVL.

The chain is built from TRBV3-1 and TRBJ2-7; D might be TRBD1 (5 bases). The CDR3 has 17 amino acids. Trimming removed 4 bases from V and 3 bases from J, with 22 bases in between. Germline CDR1 LGHDT, CDR2 YNNKEL (reference sequence). DNA of the CDR3: TGTGCCAGCAGCCCGGCCTTCGATATGGACACCCTCTACGAGCAGTACTTC. Translating it yields CASSPAFDMDTLYEQYF.

This clonotype has a single count. V usage is TRBV25-1 and J usage is TRBJ2-3; TRBD2 might be the D (6 bases). Between the trimmed V and J ends, which lost 6 bases and 5 bases, there was a span of 15 bases. The CDR3 sequence is 14 residues long. Germline lookup yields CDR1 MGHDK and CDR2 SYGVNS. CDR3 sequence reads: CASSFSLGGDTQYF. In nucleotides, the CDR3 is TGTGCCAGCAGCTTCTCCCTCGGGGGAGATACGCAGTATTTT.

Points on this clonotype: A single base separates this from a much larger clone, so it may be a read error. It is likely a read error, because the conserved phenylalanine at the end of the CDR3 is missing. The genes are TRBV6-2 or TRBV6-3 and TRBJ1-1; 7 bases align to TRBD1. This CDR3 spans 14 amino acids. CDR1 and CDR2 from the germline V gene are MNHEY and SVGEGT. J lost 0 bases, V lost 6 bases, and 4 bases had no gene match. The CDR3 spells CASRQGRVNTEAFL. CDR3 bases: TGTGCCAGCAGACAGGGGAGGGTGAACACTGAAGCTTTCCTT.

This clonotype was detected ten times or more. The chain joins TRBV7-9 to TRBJ2-7; a weak D match, TRBD1 (5 bases). The CDR3 extends over 14 amino acids. CDR1 and CDR2 from the germline V gene are SEHNR and FQNEAQ (reference sequence). The V end was cut by 0 bases, the J end by 3 bases, with 9 bases between. The CDR3 protein is CASSLARANYEQYF. CDR3 nucleotides: TGTGCCAGCAGCTTAGCCAGGGCTAACTACGAGCAGTACTTC.

This chain links TRBV7-9 with TRBJ2-1, with 7 bases fitting TRBD2. Losses at the gene ends were 7 bases for V and 5 bases for J; bases not matched to a gene: 11. CDR1 SEHNR and CDR2 FQNEAQ come from the germline V gene (reference sequence). This CDR3 spans 15 amino acids. CDR3 bases: TGTGCCAGCATCGTGGGAGGGACTCCTAACAATGAGCAGTTCTTC. It translates to CASIVGGTPNNEQFF.

As regards this clonotype: Just one base apart from a much larger clone, this may be a read error. V is TRBV6-1 and J is TRBJ2-7, with 8 bases that match TRBD1. The length of the CDR3 is 14 residues. V trimming: 6 bases; J trimming: 2 bases; junction bases outside the gene matches: 6. The germline V gene encodes CDR1 MNHNS and CDR2 SASEGT. CDR3 in amino acids: CASRLQTGAYEQYF. The CDR3 DNA is TGTGCCAGCAGGCTACAGACAGGGGCCTACGAGCAGTACTTC.

A note on this clonotype: Without the conserved terminal phenylalanine or tryptophan, this CDR3 likely stems from a read error. V is TRBV7-9 and J is TRBJ2-1; 8 bases are a match to TRBD1. Looked up from germline, CDR1 is SEHNR and CDR2 is FQNEAQ (reference sequence). With 10 bases clipped from V and 5 bases from J, the junction kept 10 bases outside the gene matches. The CDR3 is made up of 14 amino acids. CDR3 residues: CATAGTGVDNEQFL. The DNA of the CDR3 is TGTGCCACCGCGGGGACAGGAGTCGACAATGAGCAGTTCTTA.